The subject of this entry is one T cell receptor beta chain. This entry is derived from a study of blood T cell repertoires in COVID-19. Study-level information: The origin of the acute and convalescent COVID-19 samples was the United States, Italy and Spain. PBMCs, B-cell-depleted T cells, or T cells were the source of the cDNA or gDNA that made up the material.

The CDR3 is 16 amino acids. CDR1 is ENHRY and CDR2 is SYGVKD in the germline V gene. J lost 7 bases, V lost 2 bases, and 11 bases had no gene match. Per the authors' pipeline: Counts of nucleated cells, estimated from reference gene primer amplification, were obtained. Assay: immunoSEQ multiplex PCR; the TCRdb copy retains only in-frame clones and omits some. The V and J calls and clone size are taken from that table; D and trimming were inferred from the DNA. The table includes some 250,000 clones, around nine tenths detected once. The sequence came from a woman in her 70s with active or convalescent COVID-19. The chain has TRBV10-3 and TRBJ1-5; 7 nucleotides line up with TRBD1. Material for sequencing was peripheral blood. The CDR3 region has the DNA TGTGCCATCAGTGAGGCCCAGGGGGGCCGGGGACAGCCCCAGCATTTT. Its protein is CAISEAQGGRGQPQHF.